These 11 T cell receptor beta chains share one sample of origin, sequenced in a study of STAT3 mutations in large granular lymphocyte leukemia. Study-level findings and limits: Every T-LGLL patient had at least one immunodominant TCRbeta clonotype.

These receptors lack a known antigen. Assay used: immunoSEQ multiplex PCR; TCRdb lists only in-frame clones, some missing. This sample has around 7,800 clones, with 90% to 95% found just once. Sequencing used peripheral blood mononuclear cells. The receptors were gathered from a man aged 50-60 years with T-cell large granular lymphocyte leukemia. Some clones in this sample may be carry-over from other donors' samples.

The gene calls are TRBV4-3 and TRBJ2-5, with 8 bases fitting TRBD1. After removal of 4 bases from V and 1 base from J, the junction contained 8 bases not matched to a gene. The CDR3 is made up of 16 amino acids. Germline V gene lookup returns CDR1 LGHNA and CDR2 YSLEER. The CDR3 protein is CASSLGVGQGQETQYF. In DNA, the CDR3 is TGCGCCAGCAGCCTAGGCGTAGGACAGGGCCAAGAGACCCAGTACTTC.

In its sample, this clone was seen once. CDR3 protein: CASSPGTGRDTQYF. The CDR3, as DNA: TGTGCCAGCAGCCCGGGGACAGGGAGAGATACGCAGTATTTT. This chain uses TRBV5-4 with TRBJ2-3, with 9 bases identical to TRBD1. Losses at the gene ends were 4 bases for V and 5 bases for J; bases not matched to a gene: 5. CDR1 is SGHNT and CDR2 is YYREEE in the germline V gene (reference sequence). This CDR3 is built from 14 residues.

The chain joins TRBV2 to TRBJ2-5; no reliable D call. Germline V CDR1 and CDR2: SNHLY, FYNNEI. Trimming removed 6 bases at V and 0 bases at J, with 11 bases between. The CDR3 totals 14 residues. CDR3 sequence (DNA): TGTGCCAGCAGCCCTTGGGGTAACCAAGAGACCCAGTACTTC. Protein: CASSPWGNQETQYF.

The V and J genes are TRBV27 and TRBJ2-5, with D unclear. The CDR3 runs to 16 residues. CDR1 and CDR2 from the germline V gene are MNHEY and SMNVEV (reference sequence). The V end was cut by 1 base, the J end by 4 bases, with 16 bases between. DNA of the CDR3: TGTGCCAGCAGTTTATTCTCCACGACATTGGGAGAGACCCAGTACTTC. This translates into CASSLFSTTLGETQYF.

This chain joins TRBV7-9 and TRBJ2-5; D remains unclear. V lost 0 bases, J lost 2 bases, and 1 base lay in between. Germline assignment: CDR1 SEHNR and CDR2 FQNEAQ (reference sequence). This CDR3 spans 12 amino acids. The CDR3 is CASSLAQETQYF. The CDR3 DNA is TGTGCCAGCAGCTTAGCTCAAGAGACCCAGTACTTC. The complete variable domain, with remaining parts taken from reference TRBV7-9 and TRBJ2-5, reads DTGVSQNPRHKITKRGQNVTFRCDPISEHNRLYWYRQTLGQGPEFLTYFQNEAQLEKSRLLSDRFSAERPKGSFSTLEIQRTEQGDSAMYLCASSLAQETQYFGPGTRLLVL.

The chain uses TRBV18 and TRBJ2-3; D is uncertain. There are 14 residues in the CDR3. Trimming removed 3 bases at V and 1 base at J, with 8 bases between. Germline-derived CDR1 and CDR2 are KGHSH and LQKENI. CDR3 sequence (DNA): TGTGCCAGCTCACCTCGCGCCGGCACAGATACGCAGTATTTT. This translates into CASSPRAGTDTQYF.

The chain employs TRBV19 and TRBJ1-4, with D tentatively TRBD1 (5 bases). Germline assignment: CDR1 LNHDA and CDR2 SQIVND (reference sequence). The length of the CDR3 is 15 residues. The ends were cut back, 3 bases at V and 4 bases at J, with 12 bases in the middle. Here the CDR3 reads CASSMTEGINEKLFF. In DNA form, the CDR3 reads TGTGCCAGTAGTATGACCGAGGGGATTAATGAAAAACTGTTTTTT. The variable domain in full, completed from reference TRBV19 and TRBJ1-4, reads DGGITQSPKYLFRKEGQNVTLSCEQNLNHDAMYWYRQDPGQGLRLIYYSQIVNDFQKGDIAEGYSVSREKKESFPLTVTSAQKNPTAFYLCASSMTEGINEKLFFGSGTQLSVL.

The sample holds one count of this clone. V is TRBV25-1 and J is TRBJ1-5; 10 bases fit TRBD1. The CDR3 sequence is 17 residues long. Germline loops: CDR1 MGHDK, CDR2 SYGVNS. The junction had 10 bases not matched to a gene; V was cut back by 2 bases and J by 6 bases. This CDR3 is CASSEKGGTGAAQPQHF. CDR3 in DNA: TGTGCCAGCAGTGAAAAAGGAGGGACAGGGGCGGCTCAGCCCCAGCATTTT. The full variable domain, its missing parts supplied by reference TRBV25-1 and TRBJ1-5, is EADIYQTPRYLVIGTGKKITLECSQTMGHDKMYWYQQDPGMELHLIHYSYGVNSTEKGDLSSESTVSRIRTEHFPLTLESARPSHTSQYLCASSEKGGTGAAQPQHFGDGTRLSIL.

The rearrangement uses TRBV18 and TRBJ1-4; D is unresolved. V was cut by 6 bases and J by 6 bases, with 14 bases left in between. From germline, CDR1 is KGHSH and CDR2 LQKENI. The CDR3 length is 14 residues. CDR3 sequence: CASSLRGADEKLFF. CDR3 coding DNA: TGTGCCAGCTCCCTTAGAGGTGCAGATGAAAAACTGTTTTTT.

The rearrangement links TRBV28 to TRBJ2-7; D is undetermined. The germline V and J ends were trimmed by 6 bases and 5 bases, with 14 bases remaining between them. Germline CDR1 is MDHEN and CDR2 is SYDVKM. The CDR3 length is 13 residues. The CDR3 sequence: CASSRIQKHEQYF. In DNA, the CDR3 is TGTGCCAGCAGCCGGATCCAAAAGCACGAGCAGTACTTC.

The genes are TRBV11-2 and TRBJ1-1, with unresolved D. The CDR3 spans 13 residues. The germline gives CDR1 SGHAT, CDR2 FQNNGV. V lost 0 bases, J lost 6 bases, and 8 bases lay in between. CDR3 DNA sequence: TGTGCCAGCAGCTTAGAGCCGGGCCCTGAAGCTTTCTTT. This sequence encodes CASSLEPGPEAFF.